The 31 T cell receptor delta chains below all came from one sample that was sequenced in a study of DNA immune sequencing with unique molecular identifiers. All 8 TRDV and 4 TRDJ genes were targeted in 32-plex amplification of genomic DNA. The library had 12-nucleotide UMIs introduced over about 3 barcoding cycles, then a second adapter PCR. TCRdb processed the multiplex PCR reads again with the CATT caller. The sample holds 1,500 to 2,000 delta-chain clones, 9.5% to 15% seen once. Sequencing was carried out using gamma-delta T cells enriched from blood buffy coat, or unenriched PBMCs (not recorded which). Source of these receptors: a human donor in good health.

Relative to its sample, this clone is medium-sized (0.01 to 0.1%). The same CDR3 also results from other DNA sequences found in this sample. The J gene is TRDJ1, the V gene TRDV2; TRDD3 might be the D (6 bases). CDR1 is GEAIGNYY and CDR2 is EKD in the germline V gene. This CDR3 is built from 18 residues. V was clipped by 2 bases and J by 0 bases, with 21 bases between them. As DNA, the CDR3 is TGTGCCTGTGACATAGGCTGGGGAACCTCGTCGTACACCGATAAACTCATCTTT. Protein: CACDIGWGTSSYTDKLIF.

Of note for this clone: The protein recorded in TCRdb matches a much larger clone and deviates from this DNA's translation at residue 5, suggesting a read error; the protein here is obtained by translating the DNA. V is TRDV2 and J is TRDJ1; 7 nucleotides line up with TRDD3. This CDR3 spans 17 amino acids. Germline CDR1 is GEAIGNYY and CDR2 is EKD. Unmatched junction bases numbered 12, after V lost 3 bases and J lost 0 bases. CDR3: CACDFLLGAPNTDKLIF. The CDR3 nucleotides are TGTGCCTGTGACTTCCTCCTGGGGGCTCCCAACACCGATAAACTCATCTTT.

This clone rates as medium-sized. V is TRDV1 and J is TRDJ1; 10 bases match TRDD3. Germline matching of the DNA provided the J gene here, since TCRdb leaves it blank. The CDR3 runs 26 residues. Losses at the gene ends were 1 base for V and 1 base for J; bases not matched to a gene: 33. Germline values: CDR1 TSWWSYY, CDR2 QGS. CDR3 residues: CALGEPRMWTRAPLTGGLGLTDKLIF. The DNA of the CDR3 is TGTGCTCTTGGGGAACCCAGAATGTGGACACGGGCCCCTCTTACTGGGGGATTGGGTCTCACCGATAAACTCATCTTT.

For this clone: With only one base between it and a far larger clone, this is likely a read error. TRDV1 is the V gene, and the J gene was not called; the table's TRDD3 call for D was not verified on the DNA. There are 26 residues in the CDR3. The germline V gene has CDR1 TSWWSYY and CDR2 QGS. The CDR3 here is CALGELGFLQSLTGGSSSLYTDKPIF. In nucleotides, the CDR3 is TGTGCTCTTGGGGAACTGGGGTTCCTACAGTCCTTAACTGGGGGATCTTCTTCTTTGTACACCGATAAACCCATCTTT.

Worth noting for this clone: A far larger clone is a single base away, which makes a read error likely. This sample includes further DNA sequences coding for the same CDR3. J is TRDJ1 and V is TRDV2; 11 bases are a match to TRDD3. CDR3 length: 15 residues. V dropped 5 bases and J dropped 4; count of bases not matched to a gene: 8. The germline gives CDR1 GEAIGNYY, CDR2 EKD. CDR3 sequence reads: CACAQLGDRDDKLIF. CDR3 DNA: TGTGCCTGTGCGCAACTGGGGGATAGGGACGATAAACTCATCTTT.

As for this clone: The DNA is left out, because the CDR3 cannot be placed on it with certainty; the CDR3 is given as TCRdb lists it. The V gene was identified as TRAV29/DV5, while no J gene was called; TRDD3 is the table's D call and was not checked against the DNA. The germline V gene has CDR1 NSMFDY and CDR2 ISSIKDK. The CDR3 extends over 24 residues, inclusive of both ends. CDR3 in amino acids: CSVLLCSKRGGGWGTDLYTDKLIF.

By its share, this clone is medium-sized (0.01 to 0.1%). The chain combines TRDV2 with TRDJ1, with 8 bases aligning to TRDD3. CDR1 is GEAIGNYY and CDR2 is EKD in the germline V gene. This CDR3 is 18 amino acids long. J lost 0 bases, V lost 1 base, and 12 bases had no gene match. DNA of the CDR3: TGTGCCTGTGACACACTTCTGGGGGAAAGGAGGTACACCGATAAACTCATCTTT. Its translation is CACDTLLGERRYTDKLIF.

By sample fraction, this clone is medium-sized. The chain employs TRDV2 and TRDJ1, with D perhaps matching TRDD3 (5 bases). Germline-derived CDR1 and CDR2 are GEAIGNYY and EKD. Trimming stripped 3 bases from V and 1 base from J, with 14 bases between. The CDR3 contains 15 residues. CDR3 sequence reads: CACDPVIRRTDKLIF. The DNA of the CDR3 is TGTGCCTGTGACCCCGTAATACGGCGCACCGATAAACTCATCTTT.

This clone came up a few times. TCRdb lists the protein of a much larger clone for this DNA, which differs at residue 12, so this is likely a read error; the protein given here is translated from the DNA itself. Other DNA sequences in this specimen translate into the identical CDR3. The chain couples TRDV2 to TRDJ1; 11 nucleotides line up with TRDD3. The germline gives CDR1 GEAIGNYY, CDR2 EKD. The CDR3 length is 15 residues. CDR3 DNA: TGTGCCTGTGCCCAACTGGGGGATAGGGACGATAACCTCATCTTT. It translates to CACAQLGDRDDNLIF.

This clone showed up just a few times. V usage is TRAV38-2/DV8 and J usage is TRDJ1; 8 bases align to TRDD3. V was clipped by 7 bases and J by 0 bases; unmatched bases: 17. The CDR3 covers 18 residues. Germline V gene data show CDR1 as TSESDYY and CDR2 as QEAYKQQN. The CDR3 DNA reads TGTGCTTATTTATTCTGGGTTGGACTGGGGGGGTACACCGATAAACTCATCTTT. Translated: CAYLFWVGLGGYTDKLIF.

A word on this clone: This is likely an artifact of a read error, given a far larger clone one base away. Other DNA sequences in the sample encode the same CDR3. The DNA for the CDR3 is TGTGCCTGTGACCCTGTACTGGGGGGCCCCCCGTACACCGATAAACTAATCTTT. It is translated as CACDPVLGGPPYTDKLIF. This chain connects TRDV2 to TRDJ1, with 8 bases aligning to TRDD3. The CDR3 length is 18 residues. CDR1 GEAIGNYY and CDR2 EKD come from the germline V gene.

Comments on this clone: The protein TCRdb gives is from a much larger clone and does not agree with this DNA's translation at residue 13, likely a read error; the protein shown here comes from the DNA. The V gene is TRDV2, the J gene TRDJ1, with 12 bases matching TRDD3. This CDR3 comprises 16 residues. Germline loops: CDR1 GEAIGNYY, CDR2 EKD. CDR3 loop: CACDKLGDTQADRLIF. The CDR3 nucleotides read TGTGCCTGTGACAAGCTGGGGGATACGCAGGCCGATAGACTCATCTTT.

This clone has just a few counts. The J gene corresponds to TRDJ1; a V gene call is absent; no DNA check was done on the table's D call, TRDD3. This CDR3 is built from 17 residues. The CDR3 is CALWVVGGREYTDKLIF. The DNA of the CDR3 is TGTGCTCTTTGGGTTGTGGGGGGCCGCGAGTACACCGATAAACTCATCTTT.

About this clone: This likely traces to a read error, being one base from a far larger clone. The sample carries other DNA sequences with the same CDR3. The CDR3 DNA is TGTGCCTGTGATACCGTCGGGGGTCGCACCGATAAACTCATCTTT. Encoded protein: CACDTVGGRTDKLIF. V usage is TRDV2 and J usage is TRDJ1; maybe TRDD3 (5 bases). V lost 4 bases, J lost 1 base, and 15 bases lay in between. Germline V lookup: CDR1 GEAIGNYY, CDR2 EKD. This CDR3 comprises 15 residues.

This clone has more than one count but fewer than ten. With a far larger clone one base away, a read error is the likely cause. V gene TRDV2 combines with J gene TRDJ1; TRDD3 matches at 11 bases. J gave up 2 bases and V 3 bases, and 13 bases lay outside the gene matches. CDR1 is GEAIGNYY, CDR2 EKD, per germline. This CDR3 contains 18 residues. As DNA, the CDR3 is TGTGCCTGTGACTCTCTCTGGGGGATACTTAATAAAACCGATAAACTCATCTTT. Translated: CACDSLWGILNKTDKLIF.

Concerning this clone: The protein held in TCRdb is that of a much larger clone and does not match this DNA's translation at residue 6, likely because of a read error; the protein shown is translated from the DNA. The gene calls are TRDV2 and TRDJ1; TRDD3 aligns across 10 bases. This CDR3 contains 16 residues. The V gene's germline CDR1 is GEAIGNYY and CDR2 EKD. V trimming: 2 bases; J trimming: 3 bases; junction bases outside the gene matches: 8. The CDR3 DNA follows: TGTGCCTGTGACAAGCAGGGGGATACGCAGGCCGATAAACTCATCTTT. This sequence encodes CACDKQGDTQADKLIF.

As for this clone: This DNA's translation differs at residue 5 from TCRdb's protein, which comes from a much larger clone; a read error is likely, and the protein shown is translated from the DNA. CDR3 DNA sequence: TGTGCCTGTGACGCATCGCCCCCCTCCTGGGACACCCGACAGATGTTTTTC. Translation: CACDASPPSWDTRQMFF. The chain combines TRDV2 with TRDJ3; no clear D gene. The germline V gene has CDR1 GEAIGNYY and CDR2 EKD. This CDR3 spans 17 amino acids. V shed 3 bases and J shed 0 bases, with 11 bases lying between them.

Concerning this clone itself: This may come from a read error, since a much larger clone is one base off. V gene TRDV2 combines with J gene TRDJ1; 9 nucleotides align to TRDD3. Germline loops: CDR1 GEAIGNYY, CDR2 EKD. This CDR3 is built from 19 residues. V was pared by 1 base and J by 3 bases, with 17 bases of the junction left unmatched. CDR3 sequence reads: CACDTMKLGDLQLADKLIF. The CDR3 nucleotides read TGTGCCTGTGACACGATGAAGCTGGGGGATCTTCAACTCGCCGATAAACTCATCTTT.

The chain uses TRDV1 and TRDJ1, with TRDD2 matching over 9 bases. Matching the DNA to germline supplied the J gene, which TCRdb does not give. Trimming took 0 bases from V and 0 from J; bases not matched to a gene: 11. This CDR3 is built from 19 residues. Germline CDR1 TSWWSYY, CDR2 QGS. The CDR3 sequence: CALGELPAFLRSHTDKLIF. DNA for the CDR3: TGTGCTCTTGGGGAACTCCCCGCCTTCCTACGGTCCCACACCGATAAACTCATCTTT.

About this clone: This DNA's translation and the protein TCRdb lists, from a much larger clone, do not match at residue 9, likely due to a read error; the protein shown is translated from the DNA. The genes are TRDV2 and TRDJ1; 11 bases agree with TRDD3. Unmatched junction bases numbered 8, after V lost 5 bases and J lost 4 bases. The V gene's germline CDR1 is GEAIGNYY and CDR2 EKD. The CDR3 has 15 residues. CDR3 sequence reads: CACAQLGDKDDKLIF. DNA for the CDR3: TGTGCCTGTGCCCAACTGGGGGATAAGGACGATAAACTCATCTTT.

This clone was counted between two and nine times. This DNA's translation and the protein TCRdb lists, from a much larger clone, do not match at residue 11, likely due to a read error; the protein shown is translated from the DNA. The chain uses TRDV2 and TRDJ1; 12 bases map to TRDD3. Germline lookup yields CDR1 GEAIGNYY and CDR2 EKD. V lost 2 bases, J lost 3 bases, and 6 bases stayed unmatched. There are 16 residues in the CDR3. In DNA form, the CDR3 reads TGTGCCTGTGACAAGCTGGGGGATACGCAGCCCGATAAACTCATCTTT. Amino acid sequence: CACDKLGDTQPDKLIF.

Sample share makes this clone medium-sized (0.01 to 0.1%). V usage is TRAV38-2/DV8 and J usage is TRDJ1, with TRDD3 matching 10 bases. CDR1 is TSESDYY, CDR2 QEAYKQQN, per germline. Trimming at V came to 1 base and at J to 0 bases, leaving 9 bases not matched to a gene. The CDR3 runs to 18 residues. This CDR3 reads CAYRSWTTGGSYTDKLIF. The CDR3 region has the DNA TGTGCTTATAGGAGCTGGACGACTGGGGGATCCTACACCGATAAACTCATCTTT.

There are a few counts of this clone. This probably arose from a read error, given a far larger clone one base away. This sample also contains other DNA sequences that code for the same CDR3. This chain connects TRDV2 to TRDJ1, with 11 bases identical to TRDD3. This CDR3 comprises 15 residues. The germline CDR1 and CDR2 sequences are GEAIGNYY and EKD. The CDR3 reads CACAQLGDRDDKLIF. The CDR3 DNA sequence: TGTGCTTGTGCCCAACTGGGGGATAGGGACGATAAACTCATCTTT.

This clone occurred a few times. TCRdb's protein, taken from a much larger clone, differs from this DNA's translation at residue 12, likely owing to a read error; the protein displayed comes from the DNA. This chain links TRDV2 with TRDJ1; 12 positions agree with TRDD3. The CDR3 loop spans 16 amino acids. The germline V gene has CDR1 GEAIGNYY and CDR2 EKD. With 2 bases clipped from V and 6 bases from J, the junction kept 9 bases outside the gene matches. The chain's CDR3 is CACDKLGDTQANKLIF. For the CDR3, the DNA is TGTGCCTGTGACAAGCTGGGGGATACGCAGGCCAATAAACTCATCTTT.

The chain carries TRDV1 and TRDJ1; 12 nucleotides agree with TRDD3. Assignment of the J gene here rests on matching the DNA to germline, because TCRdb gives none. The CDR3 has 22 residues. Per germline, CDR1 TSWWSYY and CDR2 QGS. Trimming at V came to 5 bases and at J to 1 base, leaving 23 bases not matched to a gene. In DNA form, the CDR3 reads TGTGCTCTTGGGCAAATTGAGCCTTCCTACATTCTCTGGGGGATACGCACCGATAAACTCATCTTT. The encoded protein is CALGQIEPSYILWGIRTDKLIF.

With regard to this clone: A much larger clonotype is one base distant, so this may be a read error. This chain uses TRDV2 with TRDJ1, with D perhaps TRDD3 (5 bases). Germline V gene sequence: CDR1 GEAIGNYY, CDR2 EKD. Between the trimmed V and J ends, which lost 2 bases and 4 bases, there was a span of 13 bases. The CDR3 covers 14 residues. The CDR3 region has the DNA TGTGCCTGTGACAACACCTGGGTGTTCGATAAACTCATCTTT. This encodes CACDNTWVFDKLIF.

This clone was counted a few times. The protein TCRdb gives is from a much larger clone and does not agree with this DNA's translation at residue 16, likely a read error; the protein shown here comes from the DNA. The CDR3 region has the DNA TGTGCCTGTGACACCGTCGCTACTGGGGGATACGGAGGGTACACCGTTAAACTCATCTTT. This encodes CACDTVATGGYGGYTVKLIF. The rearrangement uses TRDV2 and TRDJ1, with 13 bases fitting TRDD3. The CDR3 consists of 20 residues. Germline V CDR1 and CDR2: GEAIGNYY, EKD.

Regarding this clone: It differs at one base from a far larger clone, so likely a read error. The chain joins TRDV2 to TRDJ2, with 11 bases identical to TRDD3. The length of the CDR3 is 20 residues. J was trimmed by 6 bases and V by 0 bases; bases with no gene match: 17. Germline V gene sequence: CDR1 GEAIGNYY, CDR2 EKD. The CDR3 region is CACDTVVLGDIPTGSAQLFF. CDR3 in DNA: TGTGCCTGTGACACCGTCGTACTGGGGGATATCCCAACCGGTTCAGCACAACTCTTCTTT.

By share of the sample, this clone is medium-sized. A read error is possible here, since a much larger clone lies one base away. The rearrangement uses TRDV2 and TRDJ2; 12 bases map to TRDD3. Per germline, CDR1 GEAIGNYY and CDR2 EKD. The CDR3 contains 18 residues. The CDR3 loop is CARDTLLGDTSLTAQLFF. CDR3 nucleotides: TGTGCCCGTGACACCCTACTGGGGGATACTTCTCTGACAGCACAACTCTTCTTT.

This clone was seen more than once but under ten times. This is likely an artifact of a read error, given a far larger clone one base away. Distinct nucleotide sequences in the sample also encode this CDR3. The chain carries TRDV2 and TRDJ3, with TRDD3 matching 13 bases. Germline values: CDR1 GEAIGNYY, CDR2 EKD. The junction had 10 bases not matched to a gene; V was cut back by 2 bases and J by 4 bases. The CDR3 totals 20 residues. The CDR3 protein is CACDMTGGYEVGWDTRQMFF. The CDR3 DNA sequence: TGTGCCTGTGACATGACTGGGGGATACGAAGTGGGTTGGGACACCCGACAGATGTTTTTC.

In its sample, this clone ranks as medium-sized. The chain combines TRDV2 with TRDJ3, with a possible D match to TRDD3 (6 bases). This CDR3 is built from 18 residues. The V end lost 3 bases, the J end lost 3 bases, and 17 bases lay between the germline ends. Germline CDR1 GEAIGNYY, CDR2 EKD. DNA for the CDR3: TGTGCCTGTGACCAAATCTTGGGGGGCCACTGGGACACCCGACAGATGTTTTTC. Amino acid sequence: CACDQILGGHWDTRQMFF.